These 12 T cell receptor beta chains share one sample of origin, sequenced in a study of identical twins. In TCRdb, the 5' RACE reads were re-called with MiXCR into one record per CDR3 protein. The data show 550,000 to 700,000 distinct CDR3 sequences, over 8.5% seen once. These same data were also listed under a study on yellow fever vaccine responses in identical twins.

Sequenced sample: PBMCs. The receptors shown here come from a young woman in good health.

This clonotype was recorded at least ten times. The V and J genes are TRBV2 and TRBJ2-3; D unclear. Germline lookup yields CDR1 SNHLY and CDR2 FYNNEI. The length of the CDR3 is 15 residues. Trimming removed 1 base from V and 6 bases from J, with 14 bases in between. Written as DNA, the CDR3 is TGTGCCAGCAGTGAAGTCGCCCTAGGGTCGGATACGCAGTATTTT. Amino acid sequence: CASSEVALGSDTQYF.

This clonotype was seen more than once but under ten times. The CDR3 coding sequence is TGTGCCACCAGCAGAGACAAACAGGGGCTCTCTGACAAAAACATTCAGTACTTC. This translates into CATSRDKQGLSDKNIQYF. The chain joins TRBV15 to TRBJ2-4; 7 nucleotides align to TRBD1. Germline V lookup: CDR1 LNHNV, CDR2 YYDKDF (reference sequence). This CDR3 is built from 18 residues. J gave up 3 bases and V 0 bases, and 11 bases lay outside the gene matches.

The chain combines TRBV7-9 with TRBJ2-1; the D gene is possibly TRBD2 (6 bases). CDR3 length equals 15 residues. The ends were cut back, 3 bases at V and 13 bases at J, with 22 bases in the middle. Germline V gene lookup returns CDR1 SEHNR and CDR2 FQNEAQ (reference sequence). The CDR3 region has the DNA TGTGCCAGCAGCTTTACGAATAATGACGGGACTCTTCAGTTCTTC. This sequence encodes CASSFTNNDGTLQFF.

This chain joins TRBV5-1 and TRBJ1-4; possible D gene TRBD1, 5 bases. The V gene lost 0 bases and the J gene lost 5 bases, with 14 bases spanning the gap. The CDR3 consists of 16 residues. The germline V gene encodes CDR1 SGHRS and CDR2 YFSETQ. As DNA, the CDR3 is TGCGCCAGCAGCTTGGATGGGGCGGGGGTAAATGAAAAACTGTTTTTT. The encoded protein is CASSLDGAGVNEKLFF. The full variable domain, with the rest looked up from reference TRBV5-1 and TRBJ1-4, is KAGVTQTPRYLIKTRGQQVTLSCSPISGHRSVSWYQQTPGQGLQFLFEYFSETQRNKGNFPGRFSGRQFSNSRSEMNVSTLELGDSALYLCASSLDGAGVNEKLFFGSGTQLSVL.

This clonotype occurred many times. V gene TRBV28 combines with J gene TRBJ1-1; a possible D gene is TRBD1 (6 bases). This CDR3 comprises 13 residues. Germline lookup yields CDR1 MDHEN and CDR2 SYDVKM. V gave up 7 bases and J gave up 5 bases, with 14 bases separating them. The CDR3 region is CASIRSGVTEAFF. The CDR3 coding sequence is TGTGCCAGCATTAGATCAGGGGTGACTGAAGCTTTCTTT.

V gene TRBV6-2 or TRBV6-3 combines with J gene TRBJ2-7; D is unresolved. V was shortened by 0 bases and J by 0 bases, with 6 bases between the two germline ends. The CDR3 contains 14 residues. CDR1 is MNHEY, CDR2 SVGEGT, per germline. The CDR3 nucleotides are TGTGCCAGCAGTTACTCTGATGACTCCTACGAGCAGTACTTC. This gives the protein CASSYSDDSYEQYF.

The chain links TRBV19 to TRBJ2-3; no definite D call. The V gene lost 9 bases and the J gene lost 4 bases, with 20 bases spanning the gap. The CDR3 spans 15 residues. Looked up from germline, CDR1 is LNHDA and CDR2 is SQIVND (reference sequence). The CDR3 DNA sequence: TGTGCCAGCATCGACATCCCGAACTTCCCAGATACGCAGTATTTT. Its translation is CASIDIPNFPDTQYF.

This clonotype was counted a few times. The chain links TRBV6-1 to TRBJ1-2, with TRBD1 matching over 10 bases. V trimming: 6 bases; J trimming: 3 bases; junction bases outside the gene matches: 7. This CDR3 comprises 15 residues. Germline V gene lookup returns CDR1 MNHNS and CDR2 SASEGT. CDR3 coding DNA: TGTGCCAGCAGCCAAACCGGGACAGGGGACTATGGCTACACCTTC. Its translation: CASSQTGTGDYGYTF.

The chain employs TRBV9 and TRBJ2-3, with 13 bases identical to TRBD2. CDR1 and CDR2 (germline): SGDLS, YYNGEE. The CDR3 has 15 residues. The J segment lost 6 bases and the V segment lost 3 bases, leaving 4 bases of the junction unmatched. The CDR3 DNA follows: TGTGCCAGCAGCGGGACTAGCGGGGGTTGGGATACGCAGTATTTT. It encodes CASSGTSGGWDTQYF.

There are many counts of this clonotype. The V call is TRBV29-1, the J call TRBJ1-4, with D unclear. This CDR3 has 12 residues. The germline V gene encodes CDR1 SQVTM and CDR2 ANQGSEA. The ends were cut back, 5 bases at V and 6 bases at J, with 10 bases in the middle. CDR3 DNA sequence: TGCAGCGTTTTGGGTAACGATGAAAAACTGTTTTTT. It codes for CSVLGNDEKLFF. The full variable domain, rest sourced from reference TRBV29-1 and TRBJ1-4, is SAVISQKPSRDICQRGTSLTIQCQVDSQVTMMFWYRQQPGQSLTLIATANQGSEATYESGFVIDKFPISRPNLTFSTLTVSNMSPEDSSIYLCSVLGNDEKLFFGSGTQLSVL.

This clonotype was found a few times. The chain joins TRBV19 to TRBJ2-5, with 14 nucleotides matching TRBD2. In germline, CDR1 is LNHDA, CDR2 SQIVND (reference sequence). V was clipped by 7 bases and J by 4 bases; unmatched bases: 8. The CDR3 covers 16 residues. This CDR3 reads CASKRLAGGETETQYF. The CDR3 nucleotides are TGTGCCAGTAAACGACTAGCGGGAGGGGAAACAGAGACCCAGTACTTC.

This clonotype was counted a few times. CDR3 in amino acids: CAISVGLGNEQFF. The CDR3 DNA reads as TGTGCCATCAGTGTGGGACTCGGGAATGAGCAGTTCTTC. This chain links TRBV10-3 with TRBJ2-1; D is possibly TRBD2 (6 bases). With 4 bases removed from V and 7 bases from J, the gap between germline ends came to 11 bases. This CDR3 has 13 amino acids. Germline V gene lookup returns CDR1 ENHRY and CDR2 SYGVKD.